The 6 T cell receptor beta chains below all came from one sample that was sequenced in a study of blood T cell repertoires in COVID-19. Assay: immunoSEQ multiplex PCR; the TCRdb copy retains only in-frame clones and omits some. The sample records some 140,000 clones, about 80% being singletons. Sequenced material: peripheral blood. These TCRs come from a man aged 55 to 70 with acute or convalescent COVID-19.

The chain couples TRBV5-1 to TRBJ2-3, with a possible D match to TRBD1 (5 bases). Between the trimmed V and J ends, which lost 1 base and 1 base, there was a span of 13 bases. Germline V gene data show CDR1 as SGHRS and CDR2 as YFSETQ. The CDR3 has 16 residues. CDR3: CASSLQGSLGTDTQYF. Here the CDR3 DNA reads TGCGCCAGCAGCTTGCAGGGTAGCCTGGGCACAGATACGCAGTATTTT.

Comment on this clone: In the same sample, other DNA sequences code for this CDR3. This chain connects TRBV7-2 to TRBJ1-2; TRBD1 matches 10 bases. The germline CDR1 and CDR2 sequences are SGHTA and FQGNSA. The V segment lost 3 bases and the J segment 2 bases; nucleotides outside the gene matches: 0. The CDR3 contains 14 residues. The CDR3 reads CASSLDRGNYGYTF. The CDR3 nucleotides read TGTGCCAGCAGCTTGGACAGGGGGAACTATGGCTACACCTTC.

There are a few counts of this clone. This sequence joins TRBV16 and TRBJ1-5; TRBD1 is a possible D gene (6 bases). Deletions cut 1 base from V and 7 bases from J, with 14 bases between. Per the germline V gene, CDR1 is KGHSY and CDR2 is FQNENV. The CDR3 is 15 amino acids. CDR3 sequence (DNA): TGTGCCAGCAGCCAATTGGTACAGGGTGGGCAGCCCCAGCATTTT. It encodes CASSQLVQGGQPQHF.

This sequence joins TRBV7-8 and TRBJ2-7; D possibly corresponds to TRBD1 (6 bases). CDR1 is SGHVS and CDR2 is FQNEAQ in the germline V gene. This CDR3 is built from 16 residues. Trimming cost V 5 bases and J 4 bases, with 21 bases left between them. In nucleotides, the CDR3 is TGTGCCAGCAGCCGAGGAAGTGGCAGGGGCGGGTACGAGCAGTACTTC. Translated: CASSRGSGRGGYEQYF. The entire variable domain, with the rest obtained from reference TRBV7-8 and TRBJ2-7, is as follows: GAGVSQSPRYKVAKRGQDVALRCDPISGHVSLFWYQQALGQGPEFLTYFQNEAQLDKSGLPSDRFFAERPEGSVSTLKIQRTQQEDSAVYLCASSRGSGRGGYEQYFGPGTRLTVT.

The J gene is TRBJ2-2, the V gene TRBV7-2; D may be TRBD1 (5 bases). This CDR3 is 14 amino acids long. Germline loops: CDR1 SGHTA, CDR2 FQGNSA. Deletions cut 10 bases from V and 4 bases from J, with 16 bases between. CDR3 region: CATKGPPGTGELFF. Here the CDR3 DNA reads TGTGCCACCAAGGGGCCCCCGGGCACCGGGGAGCTGTTTTTT.

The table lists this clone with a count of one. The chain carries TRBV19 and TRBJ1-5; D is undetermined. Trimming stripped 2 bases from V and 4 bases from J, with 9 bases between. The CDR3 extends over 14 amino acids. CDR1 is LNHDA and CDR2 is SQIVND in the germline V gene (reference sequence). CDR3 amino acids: CASSITAVNQPQHF. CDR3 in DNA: TGTGCCAGTAGTATAACGGCGGTGAATCAGCCCCAGCATTTT.